Shown below are 23 T cell receptor beta chains from a single sample sequenced in a study of breast tumors, draining lymph nodes, adjacent tissues (dated by TCRdb to about 2016). Library prep was done by multiplex PCR. Instrument used: Illumina HiSeq 2000. TCRdb cleaned the public reads at Q25 with fastp, built clones with MiXCR and kept in-frame beta chains. Every entry covers one CDR3 protein and lists the most common genes and DNA from its rows. The sample table lists 270,000 or so distinct CDR3 sequences, 30% of them with a count of one. The ten top clones hold more than 0.85% of the sample. Lymph node samples were obtained from the axillary draining lymph nodes of breast cancer patients. Sequenced input: axillary lymph node tissue. The receptors here all came from a female donor with breast cancer. Some clones in this sample may be carry-over from other donors' samples.

Here the CDR3 reads CASSVASGSNSPLHF. The CDR3 DNA reads as TGTGCCAGCAGCGTAGCTAGCGGGAGTAATTCACCCCTCCACTTT. The rearrangement joins TRBV9 to TRBJ1-6; no reliable D call. Trimming cost V 0 bases and J 6 bases, with 10 bases left between them. Germline CDR1 SGDLS, CDR2 YYNGEE. The CDR3 covers 15 residues. Full variable domain (missing parts from reference TRBV9 and TRBJ1-6): DSGVTQTPKHLITATGQRVTLRCSPRSGDLSVYWYQQSLDQGLQFLIQYYNGEERAKGNILERFSAQQFPDLHSELNLSSLELGDSALYFCASSVASGSNSPLHFGNGTRLTVT.

The CDR3 nucleotides are TGCAGCGTTGATCAGACGGGGGGCCTGGAGACCCAGTACTTC. Translating gives CSVDQTGGLETQYF. The gene calls are TRBV29-1 and TRBJ2-5; the D gene is possibly TRBD2 (7 bases). The V and J ends lost 3 bases and 5 bases respectively, with 16 bases between them. CDR1 SQVTM and CDR2 ANQGSEA come from the germline V gene. This CDR3 comprises 14 residues.

Many counts were recorded for this clonotype. This chain uses TRBV7-3 with TRBJ2-3; D is uncertain. The CDR3 extends over 15 amino acids. CDR1 and CDR2 (germline): SGHTA, FQGTGA. Trimming stripped 5 bases from V and 2 bases from J, with 14 bases between. The CDR3 DNA follows: TGTGCCAGCAGCCGTACCCTAGAACCCACAGATACGCAGTATTTT. This gives the protein CASSRTLEPTDTQYF.

The rearrangement links TRBV6-6 to TRBJ1-1; TRBD1 agrees at 7 bases. CDR1 and CDR2 (germline): MNHNY, SVGAGI (reference sequence). The J segment lost 1 base and the V segment lost 2 bases, leaving 7 bases of the junction unmatched. This CDR3 comprises 16 residues. CDR3 coding DNA: TGTGCCAGCAGTTACCCACAGGGACAGAGGAACACTGAAGCTTTCTTT. Translation: CASSYPQGQRNTEAFF.

This clonotype was seen ten or more times. V gene TRBV4-1 combines with J gene TRBJ1-2; D may be TRBD1 (6 bases). V was pared by 3 bases and J by 3 bases, with 14 bases between. Germline-derived CDR1 and CDR2 are MGHRA and YSYEKL. This CDR3 region has 15 residues. This chain's CDR3 is CASSQGEGQHYGYTF. CDR3 nucleotides: TGCGCCAGCAGCCAGGGCGAGGGACAACACTATGGCTACACCTTC.

With respect to this clonotype: A much larger clone sits a single nucleotide away, making a read error possible. The V call is TRBV19, the J call TRBJ2-7; D perhaps matches TRBD1 (6 bases). This CDR3 contains 13 residues. Germline CDR1 is LNHDA and CDR2 is SQIVND (reference sequence). The CDR3 bases are TGTGCCAGTAGTATAGGGGACAACTACGGGCAGTACTTC. Its translation: CASSIGDNYGQYF.

This clonotype was seen repeatedly, ten times or more. V gene TRBV10-2 combines with J gene TRBJ1-2, with 8 bases lining up with TRBD1. From germline, CDR1 is WSHSY and CDR2 SAAADI. This CDR3 region has 16 residues. J lost 2 bases, V lost 7 bases, and 12 bases had no gene match. As DNA, the CDR3 is TGCGCCAGCAAGGGGACGGGGACAGGCCGCAACTATGGCTACACCTTC. It specifies CASKGTGTGRNYGYTF.

This clonotype has a count of ten or more. The V call is TRBV29-1, the J call TRBJ2-1; D unclear. There are 12 residues in the CDR3. Germline assignment: CDR1 SQVTM and CDR2 ANQGSEA. Trimming left V 6 bases short and J 2 bases short, with 8 bases between. The CDR3, as DNA: TGCAGCGTCTCCAGAACCTACAATGAGCAGTTCTTC. Translating gives CSVSRTYNEQFF.

The genes are TRBV10-1 and TRBJ1-2; D perhaps matches TRBD1 (5 bases). The CDR3 is 14 amino acids. Germline CDR1 reads WNHNN; CDR2 reads SYGVQD (reference sequence). V lost 0 bases, J lost 3 bases, and 8 bases lay in between. The CDR3 region has the DNA TGCGCCAGCAGTGAGTCGACGGGGGACTATGGCTACACCTTC. Amino acids: CASSESTGDYGYTF.

This clonotype was seen ten or more times. Mismatch with germline at one junction end may stem from a read error. The rearrangement joins TRBV7-7 to TRBJ2-5; 9 nucleotides align to TRBD2. The germline V gene has CDR1 SSHAT and CDR2 FNYEAQ (reference sequence). The CDR3 totals 13 residues. CDR3 sequence: CASSPTSGETQYF. The DNA for the CDR3 is TGTGCTAGCAGCCCTACTAGCGGGGAGACCCAGTACTTC.

The chain is built from TRBV27 and TRBJ1-6; 7 nucleotides match TRBD1. Germline V lookup: CDR1 MNHEY, CDR2 SMNVEV (reference sequence). The CDR3 has 13 amino acids. The V segment lost 8 bases and the J segment 5 bases; nucleotides outside the gene matches: 3. Here the CDR3 reads CASDDRDNSPLHF. The CDR3 coding sequence is TGTGCCAGCGACGACAGGGATAATTCACCCCTCCACTTT.

V is TRBV27 and J is TRBJ2-3, with a weak D call TRBD2 (6 bases). The CDR3 totals 16 residues. The germline gives CDR1 MNHEY, CDR2 SMNVEV (reference sequence). The CDR3 spells CATYPSSERITDTQYF. The CDR3 DNA is TGTGCTACGTACCCATCTAGCGAAAGGATCACAGATACGCAGTATTTT.

The sample holds many counts of this clonotype. The CDR3 DNA reads TGTGCCTGGAGTGTTGGTGTGGGCTACACCTTC. Amino acid sequence: CAWSVGVGYTF. V is TRBV30 and J is TRBJ1-2; D is undetermined. The CDR3 loop spans 11 amino acids. Per the germline V gene, CDR1 is GTSNPN and CDR2 is SVGIG (reference sequence). Trimming stripped 0 bases from V and 8 bases from J, with 7 bases between.

Concerning this clonotype: Since a much larger clone is just one base distant, this may be a read error. Lacking the conserved final phenylalanine or tryptophan, this CDR3 likely reflects a read error. J is TRBJ2-7 and V is TRBV11-3; 8 bases map to TRBD1. Germline V gene lookup returns CDR1 SGHNT and CDR2 YENEEA. The CDR3 is 13 amino acids. The junction had 3 bases not matched to a gene; V was cut back by 5 bases and J by 3 bases. CDR3 nucleotides: TGTGCCAGCAGCCCGGACAGGGACTACGAGCAGTACCTC. It encodes CASSPDRDYEQYL.

This clonotype was detected many times. V gene TRBV7-3 combines with J gene TRBJ1-6; D call uncertain. From germline, CDR1 is SGHTA and CDR2 FQGTGA. V lost 2 bases and J lost 7, with 9 bases in between. This CDR3 is built from 14 residues. The CDR3 reads CASSLSGLNSPLHF. DNA for the CDR3: TGTGCCAGCAGCTTATCGGGTCTAAATTCACCCCTCCACTTT.

The chain recombines TRBV2 with TRBJ2-7; D may be TRBD1 or TRBD2 (5 bases each). The germline CDR1 and CDR2 sequences are SNHLY and FYNNEI. Trimming pared 4 bases from V and 5 bases from J, leaving 21 bases between. The CDR3 runs to 16 residues. CDR3 sequence (DNA): TGTGCCAGCAGTGCTAGAACCCCCCGAGGGGTGAACGAGCAGTACTTC. Translated, it gives CASSARTPRGVNEQYF.

This clonotype was counted ten times or more. The chain links TRBV12-3 or TRBV12-4 to TRBJ2-5, with 7 nucleotides matching TRBD2. Unmatched junction bases numbered 11, after V lost 2 bases and J lost 5 bases. The CDR3 consists of 16 residues. CDR3 amino acids: CASSLRITSAGETQYF. The CDR3, as DNA: TGTGCCAGCAGTTTACGCATCACTAGCGCGGGGGAGACCCAGTACTTC.

This sequence joins TRBV30 and TRBJ1-2; 7 nucleotides match TRBD1. Germline CDR1 and CDR2: GTSNPN and SVGIG (reference sequence). V shed 4 bases, J shed 4 bases, and the junction held 9 bases outside the gene matches. This CDR3 is built from 14 residues. CDR3 DNA: TGTGCCTGGATGTTTACAGGGACAGTCTATGGCTACACCTTC. It encodes CAWMFTGTVYGYTF.

This clonotype was picked up many times. DNA of the CDR3: TGTGCCAGCAGCTTCGCGGTTGGTTCCGGAGATACGCAGTATTTT. Translating gives CASSFAVGSGDTQYF. The chain recombines TRBV7-2 with TRBJ2-3; no clear D. The CDR3 loop spans 15 amino acids. The V end was cut by 3 bases, the J end by 5 bases, with 15 bases between. Germline loops: CDR1 SGHTA, CDR2 FQGNSA.

On this clonotype itself: Likely a read error: the CDR3 ends without its conserved phenylalanine or tryptophan. No DNA is shown, since the ends of the CDR3 on it are uncertain; the CDR3 is the one TCRdb lists. V and J are TRBV2 and TRBJ1-2; TRBD1 is the table's D call and was not checked against the DNA. Germline loops: CDR1 SNHLY, CDR2 FYNNEI. Including both end residues, the CDR3 is 13 amino acids long. CDR3 protein: CASSADRGRGYAL.

This clonotype showed up many times. The chain joins TRBV2 to TRBJ1-3; D is uncertain. Germline-derived CDR1 and CDR2 are SNHLY and FYNNEI. Trimming removed 7 bases at V and 4 bases at J, with 5 bases between. This CDR3 region has 11 residues. CDR3 loop: CASIQGNTIYF. CDR3 coding DNA: TGTGCCAGCATCCAGGGAAACACCATATATTTT. Variable domain in full (rest from reference TRBV2 and TRBJ1-3): EPEVTQTPSHQVTQMGQEVILRCVPISNHLYFYWYRQILGQKVEFLVSFYNNEISEKSEIFDDQFSVERPDGSNFTLKIRSTKLEDSAMYFCASIQGNTIYFGEGSWLTVV.

This clonotype came up many times. The rearrangement joins TRBV19 to TRBJ2-1; 12 positions match TRBD2. The germline gives CDR1 LNHDA, CDR2 SQIVND (reference sequence). With 11 bases clipped from V and 7 bases from J, the junction kept 9 bases outside the gene matches. This CDR3 is built from 14 residues. The CDR3 loop reads CAVKTSGRGNEQFF. The CDR3 DNA reads TGTGCCGTAAAGACTAGCGGGAGAGGTAATGAGCAGTTCTTC.

As to this clonotype: Since a much larger clone is just one base distant, this may be a read error. The chain links TRBV11-2 to TRBJ2-5; D remains ambiguous. The V gene's germline CDR1 is SGHAT and CDR2 FQNNGV. The CDR3 has 13 amino acids. The CDR3 DNA sequence: TGTGCCAGCAGCTTTGGGGTACAAGCGACCCAGTACTTC. This codes for CASSFGVQATQYF.